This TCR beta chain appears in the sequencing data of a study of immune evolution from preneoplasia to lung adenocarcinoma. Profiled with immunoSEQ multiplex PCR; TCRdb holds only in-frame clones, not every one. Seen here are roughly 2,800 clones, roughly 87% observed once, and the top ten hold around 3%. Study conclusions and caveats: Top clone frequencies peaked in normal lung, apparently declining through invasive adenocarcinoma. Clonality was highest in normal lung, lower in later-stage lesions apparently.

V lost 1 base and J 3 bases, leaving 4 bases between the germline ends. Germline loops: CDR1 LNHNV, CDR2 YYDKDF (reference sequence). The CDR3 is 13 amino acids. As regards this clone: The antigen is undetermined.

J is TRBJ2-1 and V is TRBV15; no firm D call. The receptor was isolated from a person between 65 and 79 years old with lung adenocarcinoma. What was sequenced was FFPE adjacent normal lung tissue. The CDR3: CATSRVVYNEQFF. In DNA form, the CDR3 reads TGTGCCACCAGCAGAGTTGTCTACAATGAGCAGTTCTTC.